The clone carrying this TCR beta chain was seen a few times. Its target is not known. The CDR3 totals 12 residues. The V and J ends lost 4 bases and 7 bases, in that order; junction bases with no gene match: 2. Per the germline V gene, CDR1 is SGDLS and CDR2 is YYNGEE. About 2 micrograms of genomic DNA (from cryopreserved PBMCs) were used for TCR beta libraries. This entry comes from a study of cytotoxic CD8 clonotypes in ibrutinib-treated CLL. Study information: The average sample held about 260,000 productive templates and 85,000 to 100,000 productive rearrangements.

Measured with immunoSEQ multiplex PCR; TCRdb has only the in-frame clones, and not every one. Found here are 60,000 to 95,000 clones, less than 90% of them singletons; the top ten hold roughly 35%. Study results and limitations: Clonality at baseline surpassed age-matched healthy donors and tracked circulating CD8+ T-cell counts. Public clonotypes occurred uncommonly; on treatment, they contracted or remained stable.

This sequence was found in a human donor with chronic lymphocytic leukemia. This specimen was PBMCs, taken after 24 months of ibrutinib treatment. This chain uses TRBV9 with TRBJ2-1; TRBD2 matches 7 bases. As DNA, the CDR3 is TGTGCCAGCAGCCGTAGCGGGAATGAGCAGTTCTTC. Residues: CASSRSGNEQFF.